This record covers a single T cell receptor (beta chain). The entry originates in a study of blood T cell repertoires in COVID-19. Overall study: COVID-19 samples from acute and convalescent phases originated in the United States, Italy and Spain. The cDNA or gDNA used as material had been derived from T cells, B-cell-depleted T cells, or PBMCs.

CDR1 GTSNPN and CDR2 SVGIG come from the germline V gene (reference sequence). V gave up 0 bases and J gave up 7 bases; unmatched junction bases: 5. The CDR3 contains 13 residues. Profiled with immunoSEQ multiplex PCR; TCRdb holds only in-frame clones, not every one. The sample shows under 300,000 clones, approximately 90% of them seen only once. The TCR was taken from a woman between 35 and 50 years old who had recovered from COVID-19. This chain connects TRBV30 to TRBJ1-1; 7 bases fit TRBD1. Sequenced input: peripheral blood. In nucleotides, the CDR3 is TGTGCCTGGAGTGTAAGGGGGCGCGGTGAAGCTTTCTTT. Encoded protein: CAWSVRGRGEAFF.